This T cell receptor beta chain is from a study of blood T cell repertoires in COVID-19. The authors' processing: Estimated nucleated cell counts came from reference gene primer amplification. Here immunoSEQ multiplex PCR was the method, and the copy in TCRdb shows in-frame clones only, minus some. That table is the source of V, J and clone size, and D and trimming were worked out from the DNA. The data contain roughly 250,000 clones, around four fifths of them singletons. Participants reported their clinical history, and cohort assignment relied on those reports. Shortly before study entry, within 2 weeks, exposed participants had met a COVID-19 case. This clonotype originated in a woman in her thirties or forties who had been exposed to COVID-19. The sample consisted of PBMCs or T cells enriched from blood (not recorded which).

As DNA, the CDR3 is TGTGCCTGGAGCCGGATTGACGGGGGCAATCAGCCCCAGCATTTT. This codes for CAWSRIDGGNQPQHF. V usage is TRBV30 and J usage is TRBJ1-5, with D unclear. Germline V gene lookup returns CDR1 GTSNPN and CDR2 SVGIG (reference sequence). CDR3 length equals 15 residues. The ends were cut back, 3 bases at V and 2 bases at J, with 14 bases in the middle.